These 17 T cell receptor beta chains were sequenced from one sample in a study of blood T cell repertoires in COVID-19. The protocol was immunoSEQ multiplex PCR, while the TCRdb copy is restricted to in-frame clones and leaves out a portion. The sample contains 390,000 or so clones, about 86% of which appear only once. Material for sequencing was PBMCs or T cells enriched from blood (not recorded which). The receptors were gathered from a woman in her forties or fifties who had recovered from COVID-19.

The rearrangement links TRBV10-3 to TRBJ1-3, with 7 positions matching TRBD1. The CDR3 length is 15 residues. After removal of 0 bases from V and 7 bases from J, the junction contained 6 bases not matched to a gene. Germline loops: CDR1 ENHRY, CDR2 SYGVKD. For the CDR3, the DNA is TGTGCCATCAGTGAGTCGATGACAGGGACGAACACCATATATTTT. Translation: CAISESMTGTNTIYF.

The chain uses TRBV6-5 and TRBJ2-1; TRBD2 agrees at 8 bases. The CDR3 sequence is 15 residues long. CDR1 is MNHEY and CDR2 is SVGAGI in the germline V gene. V lost 4 bases, J lost 6 bases, and 8 bases stayed unmatched. CDR3 residues: CASSFAGGDINEQFF. CDR3 DNA sequence: TGTGCCAGCAGTTTTGCGGGGGGCGACATCAATGAGCAGTTCTTC.

The V call is TRBV10-3, the J call TRBJ2-6, with 9 nucleotides matching TRBD1. The germline V gene encodes CDR1 ENHRY and CDR2 SYGVKD. With 4 bases clipped from V and 2 bases from J, the junction kept 6 bases outside the gene matches. This CDR3 comprises 17 residues. CDR3 in amino acids: CAISGGQGFPGANVLTF. The DNA of the CDR3 is TGTGCCATCAGTGGGGGACAGGGTTTTCCTGGGGCCAACGTCCTGACTTTC.

The rearrangement links TRBV29-1 to TRBJ2-3, with D uncertain. V lost 5 bases to trimming and J lost 2 bases, with 11 bases between them. The CDR3 sequence is 13 residues long. Germline lookup yields CDR1 SQVTM and CDR2 ANQGSEA. As DNA, the CDR3 is TGCAGCGTTACTTTTCGAAACACAGATACGCAGTATTTT. The encoded protein is CSVTFRNTDTQYF.

The genes are TRBV5-1 and TRBJ1-6, with D maybe TRBD1 (5 bases). Germline values: CDR1 SGHRS, CDR2 YFSETQ. Trimming left V 4 bases short and J 5 bases short, with 10 bases between. The CDR3 has 14 amino acids. The CDR3 sequence is CASSQSGDNSPLHF. The CDR3 DNA reads TGCGCCAGCAGCCAGTCGGGGGATAATTCACCCCTCCACTTT.

Worth noting for this clone: This same CDR3 is encoded by further DNA sequences in the sample. The chain couples TRBV12-3 or TRBV12-4 to TRBJ1-2; D is ambiguous. V was clipped by 3 bases and J by 7 bases, with 9 bases between them. The CDR3 is 12 residues long. The DNA of the CDR3 is TGTGCCAGCAGTTTTTCTGAGGGTGGCTACACCTTC. Translation: CASSFSEGGYTF.

The chain employs TRBV7-9 and TRBJ2-7; D perhaps matches TRBD1 (6 bases). V was shortened by 3 bases and J by 0 bases, with 12 bases between the two germline ends. This CDR3 is 15 amino acids long. Germline CDR1 and CDR2: SEHNR and FQNEAQ (reference sequence). In DNA, the CDR3 is TGTGCCAGCAGCTTTAGGACAGAGAGCTCCTACGAGCAGTACTTC. Its protein is CASSFRTESSYEQYF.

V usage is TRBV29-1 and J usage is TRBJ1-5, with 7 bases matching TRBD1. The V gene end was trimmed by 0 bases and the J gene end by 7 bases; junction bases not matched to a gene: 3. Germline V gene data show CDR1 as SQVTM and CDR2 as ANQGSEA. This CDR3 is built from 13 residues. CDR3 sequence (DNA): TGCAGCGTTGAAGAGGCAGGGGGACAGCCCCAGCATTTT. Encoded protein: CSVEEAGGQPQHF.

This clone came up a few times. The chain has TRBV20-1 and TRBJ2-1; 7 bases map to TRBD1. Germline CDR1 DFQATT, CDR2 SNEGSKA (reference sequence). Unmatched junction bases numbered 6, after V lost 3 bases and J lost 4 bases. The CDR3 length is 14 residues. The CDR3 DNA follows: TGCAGTGCTAGTGAGGGGGCGGCATACAATGAGCAGTTCTTC. Its translation is CSASEGAAYNEQFF.

The rearrangement uses TRBV2 and TRBJ2-3; 8 bases line up with TRBD2. With 0 bases clipped from V and 1 base from J, the junction kept 6 bases outside the gene matches. The V gene's germline CDR1 is SNHLY and CDR2 FYNNEI. The CDR3 is made up of 17 amino acids. The CDR3 is CASSEARGVRGTDTQYF. The CDR3 DNA reads TGTGCCAGCAGTGAAGCGCGGGGGGTTCGGGGCACAGATACGCAGTATTTT.

The gene calls are TRBV7-8 and TRBJ1-4; 7 nucleotides align to TRBD1. Trimming removed 5 bases from V and 5 bases from J; junction bases left unmatched: 8. The CDR3 runs 15 residues. Germline V gives CDR1 SGHVS, CDR2 FQNEAQ. This CDR3 is CASSPPLGQNEKLFF. Written as DNA, the CDR3 is TGTGCCAGCAGCCCTCCGCTGGGACAGAATGAAAAACTGTTTTTT.

The chain links TRBV7-8 to TRBJ2-3, with 7 bases matching TRBD1. V was clipped by 5 bases and J by 1 base; unmatched bases: 15. Germline V lookup: CDR1 SGHVS, CDR2 FQNEAQ. The CDR3 covers 18 residues. CDR3 region: CASSKRQGWDWGTDTQYF. The CDR3, as DNA: TGTGCCAGCAGCAAAAGACAGGGATGGGATTGGGGCACAGATACGCAGTATTTT.

The gene calls are TRBV28 and TRBJ1-1, with 7 bases fitting TRBD1. The germline CDR1 and CDR2 sequences are MDHEN and SYDVKM. The J segment lost 6 bases and the V segment lost 4 bases, leaving 2 bases of the junction unmatched. This CDR3 has 12 residues. The chain's CDR3 is CASSYTGAEAFF. CDR3 nucleotides: TGTGCCAGCAGTTATACAGGGGCTGAAGCTTTCTTT. Together with reference TRBV28 and TRBJ1-1, the CDR3 gives the full variable domain: DVKVTQSSRYLVKRTGEKVFLECVQDMDHENMFWYRQDPGLGLRLIYFSYDVKMKEKGDIPEGYSVSREKKERFSLILESASTNQTSMYLCASSYTGAEAFFGQGTRLTVV.

V and J are TRBV9 and TRBJ2-2; 9 nucleotides agree with TRBD1. Trimming removed 3 bases from V and 9 bases from J; junction bases left unmatched: 3. This CDR3 spans 13 amino acids. The germline V gene has CDR1 SGDLS and CDR2 YYNGEE. The CDR3 region is CASSGTGVRELFF. The CDR3, as DNA: TGTGCCAGCAGCGGGACAGGGGTCCGGGAGCTGTTTTTT.

The chain carries TRBV5-4 and TRBJ1-1; D is unclear. Trimming shortened V by 0 bases and J by 3 bases, and 6 bases separated the two germline ends. The CDR3 sequence is 13 residues long. Germline V gives CDR1 SGHNT, CDR2 YYREEE (reference sequence). The CDR3 DNA sequence: TGTGCCAGCAGCTTGGTTTCGGACACTGAAGCTTTCTTT. It specifies CASSLVSDTEAFF.

The chain carries TRBV24-1 and TRBJ1-1, with D hard to call. Trimming removed 9 bases from V and 2 bases from J, with 12 bases in between. The CDR3 is 13 amino acids. From germline, CDR1 is KGHDR and CDR2 SFDVKD. CDR3 sequence reads: CATPNGKNTEAFF. CDR3 nucleotide sequence: TGTGCCACCCCAAACGGGAAAAACACTGAAGCTTTCTTT.

The table lists this clone with a count of one. This chain connects TRBV4-2 to TRBJ2-7, with 10 bases fitting TRBD1. The V gene's germline CDR1 is LGHNA and CDR2 YNFKEQ. This CDR3 contains 15 residues. V shed 3 bases, J shed 2 bases, and the junction held 4 bases outside the gene matches. CDR3 residues: CASSQGTGVTYEQYF. CDR3 nucleotide sequence: TGTGCCAGCAGCCAGGGGACAGGGGTAACCTACGAGCAGTACTTC.